This is a list of T cell receptor beta chains from one sample in a study of blood T cell repertoires in COVID-19. Clones were sequenced by immunoSEQ multiplex PCR, and TCRdb holds only the in-frame ones, with some missing. The sample has over 30,000 clones; roughly 88% are singletons. The sequenced material came from peripheral blood. Receptors originate from a woman aged 70-85 years with active COVID-19. Both conserved end residues are part of each CDR3. A D gene is named only where the DNA matches it firmly. A row's size may be missing; if present it is once, few, many or a size class.

length	D	V	J	size	CDR3	DNA
15	TRBD2	TRBV9	TRBJ2-1	NA	CASSVDTSGYNEQFF	TGTGCCAGCAGCGTAGATACTAGCGGCTACAATGAGCAGTTCTTC
15	TRBD2	TRBV3-1/TRBV3-2	TRBJ2-3	NA	CASSQGSGGTDTQYF	TGTGCCAGCAGCCAAGGGTCGGGGGGTACAGATACGCAGTATTTT
15	TRBD2	TRBV7-6	TRBJ2-3	NA	CASSLRGGPHDTQYF	TGTGCCAGCAGCCTCCGGGGGGGCCCCCACGATACGCAGTATTTT
13	TRBD2	TRBV11-3	TRBJ2-3	NA	CASGSGGADTQYF	TGTGCCAGCGGAAGCGGGGGGGCGGATACGCAGTATTTT
18	TRBD1	TRBV11-3	TRBJ2-1	NA	CASSQGQGRWQLGNEQFF	TGTGCCAGCAGTCAGGGACAGGGTAGGTGGCAACTGGGCAATGAGCAGTTCTTC
15	NA	TRBV19	TRBJ1-2	NA	CASTSWQAGFEGYTF	TGTGCCAGTACCAGCTGGCAGGCGGGGTTTGAGGGCTACACCTTC
14	NA	TRBV2	TRBJ1-2	NA	CASSKQGDRYGYTF	TGTGCCAGCAGTAAGCAGGGTGATAGGTATGGCTACACCTTC
15	NA	TRBV28	TRBJ1-5	NA	CASSLSGLGNQPQHF	TGTGCCAGCAGTTTGTCAGGGTTAGGTAATCAGCCCCAGCATTTT
15	TRBD2	TRBV6-2/TRBV6-3	TRBJ2-1	NA	CASSYLSGGDNEQFF	TGTGCCAGCAGTTACTTGAGCGGGGGAGACAATGAGCAGTTCTTC
13	TRBD1	TRBV12-3/TRBV12-4	TRBJ1-2	NA	CASSDRATYGYTF	TGTGCCAGCAGCGACAGGGCAACCTATGGCTACACCTTC
13	NA	TRBV2	TRBJ2-1	NA	CASVAWSNNEQFF	TGTGCCAGCGTTGCCTGGTCTAACAATGAGCAGTTCTTC
16	TRBD2	TRBV7-2	TRBJ2-5	NA	CASSPGLAGGHETQYF	TGTGCCAGCAGCCCGGGACTAGCGGGGGGGCATGAGACCCAGTACTTC
17	TRBD2	TRBV6-6	TRBJ2-1	NA	CASSPPRAGESYNEQFF	TGTGCCAGCAGTCCTCCACGAGCGGGGGAGTCCTACAATGAGCAGTTCTTC
15	NA	TRBV19	TRBJ2-7	NA	CASSTRDSDSHEQYF	TGTGCCAGTAGTACCCGGGACTCCGATTCTCACGAGCAGTACTTC
15	NA	TRBV5-4	TRBJ2-7	NA	CASSAQGPGVHEQYF	TGTGCCAGCAGTGCACAGGGCCCGGGCGTCCACGAGCAGTACTTC
13	NA	TRBV5-1	TRBJ1-1	NA	CASSRTDLREAFF	TGCGCCAGCAGCAGGACAGACCTACGGGAAGCTTTCTTT
13	NA	TRBV5-5	TRBJ1-3	once	CASSLDSVGTIYF	TGTGCCAGCAGCTTGGACAGTGTTGGCACCATATATTTT
15	TRBD1	TRBV5-1	TRBJ2-7	NA	CASRLRTGGAGRQYF	TGCGCCAGCCGACTCCGGACAGGGGGCGCAGGTCGGCAGTACTTC
17	TRBD1	TRBV7-8	TRBJ1-5	NA	CASSSRTAGGNNQPQHF	TGTGCCAGCAGCTCCAGAACCGCAGGGGGTAACAATCAGCCCCAGCATTTT
14	NA	TRBV9	TRBJ2-7	NA	CASSVDQGRYEQYF	TGTGCCAGCAGCGTAGATCAGGGCCGCTACGAGCAGTACTTC
15	TRBD1	TRBV15	TRBJ1-1	NA	CATSRGDRPGTEAFF	TGTGCCACCAGCAGAGGGGACAGGCCAGGCACTGAAGCTTTCTTT
13	NA	TRBV9	TRBJ2-2	NA	CASSSGNTGELFF	TGTGCCAGCAGCTCGGGGAACACCGGGGAGCTGTTTTTT
14	NA	TRBV4-2	TRBJ2-5	NA	CASSERGLGETQYF	TGTGCCAGCAGCGAAAGAGGACTGGGGGAGACCCAGTACTTC
17	NA	TRBV11-2	TRBJ2-1	NA	CASSLEFTLSSYNEQFF	TGTGCCAGCAGCTTAGAATTTACTCTGAGCTCCTACAATGAGCAGTTCTTC
14	TRBD1	TRBV5-1	TRBJ2-7	NA	CASSWGQGAGEQYF	TGCGCCAGCAGCTGGGGACAGGGGGCGGGCGAGCAGTACTTC
15	NA	TRBV7-2	TRBJ1-1	NA	CASSLAGVGGTEAFF	TGTGCCAGCAGCTTAGCCGGGGTTGGGGGGACTGAAGCTTTCTTT
14	NA	TRBV11-1	TRBJ2-5	NA	CASSFRDNQETQYF	TGTGCCAGCAGCTTTCGGGATAACCAAGAGACCCAGTACTTC
15	NA	TRBV4-1	TRBJ1-1	NA	CASSQGATPFDEAFF	TGCGCCAGCAGCCAAGGAGCAACCCCCTTTGATGAAGCTTTCTTT
13	NA	TRBV27	TRBJ2-5	NA	CATRTERQETQYF	TGTGCCACCCGGACAGAACGACAAGAGACCCAGTACTTC
18	TRBD1	TRBV18	TRBJ2-6	NA	CASSPRDRVFSGANVLTF	TGTGCCAGCTCACCCCGGGACAGGGTCTTCTCTGGGGCCAACGTCCTGACTTTC
15	NA	TRBV24-1	TRBJ2-3	once	CATSDGARSTDTQYF	TGTGCCACCAGTGATGGGGCCCGGAGCACAGATACGCAGTATTTT
14	NA	TRBV6-1	TRBJ2-7	NA	CASSEAGGGHEQYF	TGTGCCAGCAGTGAAGCGGGGGGTGGCCACGAGCAGTACTTC
16	TRBD1	TRBV6-5	TRBJ1-3	NA	CASSSPGQTSGNTIYF	TGTGCCAGCAGTTCGCCGGGACAGACTTCTGGAAACACCATATATTTT
15	TRBD1	TRBV3-1/TRBV3-2	TRBJ1-2	NA	CASSQFDRAAYGYTF	TGTGCCAGCAGCCAATTCGACAGGGCCGCCTATGGCTACACCTTC
14	TRBD1	TRBV18	TRBJ1-1	NA	CASSPRTGETEAFF	TGTGCCAGCTCACCGAGGACAGGGGAGACTGAAGCTTTCTTT
16	NA	TRBV28	TRBJ1-5	NA	CASRGGSSSSNQPQHF	TGTGCCAGCAGGGGAGGGTCTTCCTCAAGCAATCAGCCCCAGCATTTT
15	TRBD2	TRBV5-4	TRBJ2-1	NA	CASSLDSGHYNEQFF	TGTGCCAGCAGCTTGGATAGCGGGCATTACAATGAGCAGTTCTTC
18	TRBD1	TRBV7-8	TRBJ2-3	NA	CASSLAPWTGIGLDTQYF	TGTGCCAGCAGCTTAGCACCGTGGACAGGGATAGGGTTGGATACGCAGTATTTT
15	TRBD2	TRBV7-9	TRBJ2-3	NA	CASSPTSGGRDTQYF	TGTGCCAGCAGCCCCACTTCGGGGGGACGGGATACGCAGTATTTT
15	TRBD2	TRBV5-4	TRBJ2-3	NA	CASSIAGVSRNTQYF	TGTGCCAGCAGCATAGCGGGGGTATCGAGGAATACGCAGTATTTT
19	TRBD2	TRBV18	TRBJ2-2	NA	CASSPRLKGAAGDTGELFF	TGTGCCAGCTCACCAAGACTAAAAGGGGCAGCGGGAGACACCGGGGAGCTGTTTTTT
16	NA	TRBV6-2/TRBV6-3	TRBJ2-5	NA	CASSYLGDNFQETQYF	TGTGCCAGCAGTTACCTTGGGGACAACTTCCAAGAGACCCAGTACTTC
14	NA	TRBV9	TRBJ2-4	once	CASSVVGGGDIQYF	TGTGCCAGCAGCGTAGTCGGGGGTGGGGACATTCAGTACTTC
15	TRBD2	TRBV14	TRBJ2-1	NA	CASRDTSGVYNEQFF	TGTGCCAGCAGGGATACTAGCGGGGTCTACAATGAGCAGTTCTTC
15	NA	TRBV18	TRBJ1-3	NA	CASSPSTISGNTIYF	TGTGCCAGCTCACCAAGCACTATCTCTGGAAACACCATATATTTT
15	NA	TRBV7-9	TRBJ2-3	NA	CASSLGPGGTDTQYF	TGTGCCAGCAGCTTAGGGCCAGGGGGCACAGATACGCAGTATTTT
15	TRBD2	TRBV11-1	TRBJ2-1	NA	CASRSLGGNSNEQFF	TGTGCCAGCAGAAGTTTGGGGGGGAATTCCAATGAGCAGTTCTTC
14	TRBD2	TRBV10-2	TRBJ2-1	NA	CASWTSLFHNEQFF	TGCGCCAGCTGGACTAGCCTATTCCACAATGAGCAGTTCTTC
15	TRBD1	TRBV6-5	TRBJ1-1	NA	CASSYSTGAIPEAFF	TGTGCCAGCAGTTACTCTACAGGGGCTATCCCTGAAGCTTTCTTT
15	TRBD2	TRBV30	TRBJ2-1	NA	CAWSPTSGDRGEQFF	TGTGCCTGGAGCCCTACTAGCGGGGATAGGGGTGAGCAGTTCTTC
13	NA	TRBV27	TRBJ1-2	few	CASSEWGRGGYTF	TGTGCCAGCAGTGAATGGGGGCGCGGAGGCTACACCTTC
14	TRBD1	TRBV6-6	TRBJ2-1	NA	CASGQTGGYNEQFF	TGTGCCAGCGGCCAGACAGGGGGGTACAATGAGCAGTTCTTC
16	TRBD1	TRBV7-2	TRBJ2-1	NA	CASSLDGTGPYNEQFF	TGTGCCAGCAGCTTAGACGGGACAGGGCCCTACAATGAGCAGTTCTTC
12	NA	TRBV30	TRBJ1-4	NA	CAWRRAEGKLFF	TGTGCCTGGAGGCGGGCTGAGGGAAAACTGTTTTTT
16	TRBD2	TRBV19	TRBJ2-1	once	CASSTREASGGARQFF	TGTGCCAGTAGCACCCGCGAGGCTAGCGGGGGGGCTCGGCAGTTCTTC
16	TRBD1	TRBV3-1/TRBV3-2	TRBJ1-2	NA	CASSQGEKTGAGGYTF	TGTGCCAGCAGCCAAGGAGAAAAGACAGGGGCGGGTGGCTACACCTTC
13	TRBD1	TRBV3-1/TRBV3-2	TRBJ1-5	NA	CASSQDLDRPVHF	TGTGCCAGCAGCCAAGACTTGGACAGGCCAGTACATTTT